Following are 22 T cell receptor beta chains from one sample sequenced in a study of T-cell reconstitution after alpha-beta-depleted transplantation in children. TCRbeta library construction was performed incorporating unique molecular identifiers. TCRdb ran MiXCR on the PCR reads and lists one entry per CDR3 protein. The table records about 980,000 distinct CDR3 sequences, about 29% of them present only once. The input for sequencing was PBMCs, mostly from graft donor cells, taken 360 days after TCRalphabeta/CD19-depleted stem cell transplant. The source of these receptors is a boy younger than two who had a stem cell transplant for SCID, so the T cells may come from the graft donor.

The chain is built from TRBV28 and TRBJ1-6; D remains ambiguous. Germline CDR1 MDHEN, CDR2 SYDVKM. This CDR3 region has 14 residues. Trimming stripped 1 base from V and 5 bases from J, with 6 bases between. The CDR3 coding sequence is TGTGCCAGCAGTTTATCAAGGAATAATTCACCCCTCCACTTT. Encoded protein: CASSLSRNNSPLHF. Combining the CDR3 with reference TRBV28 and TRBJ1-6 gives the whole variable domain DVKVTQSSRYLVKRTGEKVFLECVQDMDHENMFWYRQDPGLGLRLIYFSYDVKMKEKGDIPEGYSVSREKKERFSLILESASTNQTSMYLCASSLSRNNSPLHFGNGTRLTVT.

This clonotype was recorded a few times. The V and J genes are TRBV12-3 or TRBV12-4 and TRBJ2-7; perhaps TRBD2 as D (6 bases). Trimming stripped 4 bases from V and 7 bases from J, with 20 bases between. This CDR3 has 15 residues. The CDR3 reads CASSWGDLTVGEQYF. Here the CDR3 DNA reads TGTGCCAGCAGTTGGGGGGACCTCACGGTGGGAGAGCAGTACTTC.

This clonotype has only a few counts. The chain is built from TRBV29-1 and TRBJ1-3; perhaps TRBD1 as D (6 bases). Trimming pared 6 bases from V and 5 bases from J, leaving 14 bases between. Germline V gene sequence: CDR1 SQVTM, CDR2 ANQGSEA. The CDR3 totals 13 residues. For the CDR3, the DNA is TGCAGCGTGGCTGACAGGACTAGAAACACCATATATTTT. Amino acids: CSVADRTRNTIYF.

This clonotype was seen more than once but under ten times. Here the CDR3 DNA reads TGTGCCAGCTCACCACGTTCGGGGCAGCGGAACACTGAAGCTTTCTTT. Its protein product is CASSPRSGQRNTEAFF. V is TRBV18 and J is TRBJ1-1; TRBD1 is a possible D gene (5 bases). The length of the CDR3 is 16 residues. Germline V gene sequence: CDR1 KGHSH, CDR2 LQKENI. V lost 1 base to trimming and J lost 1 base, with 13 bases between them.

The genes are TRBV5-1 and TRBJ1-1; D uncertain. Germline V CDR1 and CDR2: SGHRS, YFSETQ. V lost 2 bases, J lost 1 base, and 9 bases lay in between. This CDR3 has 14 amino acids. CDR3 loop: CASSFTPANTEAFF. The CDR3 DNA follows: TGCGCCAGCAGCTTCACACCAGCGAACACTGAAGCTTTCTTT.

This clonotype was counted only a few times. The chain joins TRBV5-1 to TRBJ2-6; D possibly corresponds to TRBD1 (6 bases). Germline V gene lookup returns CDR1 SGHRS and CDR2 YFSETQ. The ends were cut back, 1 base at V and 2 bases at J, with 28 bases in the middle. The CDR3 runs to 22 residues. CDR3 amino acids: CASSLFPRRGQLGWPGANVLTF. The CDR3 nucleotides are TGCGCCAGCAGCTTGTTTCCCAGGCGAGGACAGTTGGGATGGCCTGGGGCCAACGTCCTGACTTTC. Variable domain in full (rest from reference TRBV5-1 and TRBJ2-6): KAGVTQTPRYLIKTRGQQVTLSCSPISGHRSVSWYQQTPGQGLQFLFEYFSETQRNKGNFPGRFSGRQFSNSRSEMNVSTLELGDSALYLCASSLFPRRGQLGWPGANVLTFGAGSRLTVL.

V and J are TRBV25-1 and TRBJ1-5, with D possibly being TRBD1 (5 bases). The V gene lost 1 base and the J gene lost 0 bases, with 10 bases spanning the gap. The germline V gene has CDR1 MGHDK and CDR2 SYGVNS. The CDR3 extends over 16 amino acids. CDR3 in DNA: TGTGCCAGCAGTGAATCAGGAAGGGGTAGCAATCAGCCCCAGCATTTT. The encoded protein is CASSESGRGSNQPQHF. The whole variable domain, remainder taken from reference TRBV25-1 and TRBJ1-5, is EADIYQTPRYLVIGTGKKITLECSQTMGHDKMYWYQQDPGMELHLIHYSYGVNSTEKGDLSSESTVSRIRTEHFPLTLESARPSHTSQYLCASSESGRGSNQPQHFGDGTRLSIL.

This chain links TRBV3-1 with TRBJ2-1; TRBD2 matches at 10 bases. The trim removed 6 bases at V and 5 bases at J, leaving 13 bases unmatched. Germline V lookup: CDR1 LGHDT, CDR2 YNNKEL (reference sequence). The CDR3 is 17 amino acids. The CDR3 spells CASRGRRGLAGDNEQFF. In nucleotides, the CDR3 is TGTGCCAGCAGGGGACGACGAGGTCTAGCGGGGGACAATGAGCAGTTCTTC.

The V gene is TRBV11-2, the J gene TRBJ2-3; tentatively, D is TRBD2 (5 bases). Trimming removed 3 bases at V and 0 bases at J, with 10 bases between. Looked up from germline, CDR1 is SGHAT and CDR2 is FQNNGV. The CDR3 loop spans 15 amino acids. The CDR3 sequence is CASSFSRGSTDTQYF. CDR3 sequence (DNA): TGTGCCAGCAGCTTCTCTCGGGGTAGCACAGATACGCAGTATTTT.

This clonotype was detected only a few times. The rearrangement uses TRBV6-5 and TRBJ1-1, with TRBD1 identical over 8 bases. Per the germline V gene, CDR1 is MNHEY and CDR2 is SVGAGI. CDR3 length: 14 residues. V dropped 4 bases and J dropped 4; count of bases not matched to a gene: 5. CDR3 loop: CASSWAGGGTEAFF. CDR3 nucleotides: TGTGCCAGCAGTTGGGCAGGGGGCGGCACTGAAGCTTTCTTT.

This clonotype was recorded many times. J is TRBJ2-3 and V is TRBV20-1; 7 nucleotides match TRBD1. Germline-derived CDR1 and CDR2 are DFQATT and SNEGSKA (reference sequence). Trimming removed 3 bases from V and 1 base from J; junction bases left unmatched: 19. The CDR3 consists of 19 residues. CDR3 amino acids: CSARVHRQGVLPGTDTQYF. The CDR3, as DNA: TGCAGTGCTAGGGTACATCGGCAGGGGGTTTTGCCTGGCACAGATACGCAGTATTTT.

The chain carries TRBV5-6 and TRBJ1-1, with D perhaps TRBD1 (5 bases). CDR1 SGHDT and CDR2 YYEEEE come from the germline V gene. Trimming stripped 2 bases from V and 3 bases from J, with 14 bases between. The CDR3 has 15 amino acids. CDR3 region: CASSFFGGEDTEAFF. In nucleotides, the CDR3 is TGTGCCAGCAGCTTCTTCGGGGGAGAGGACACTGAAGCTTTCTTT. Variable domain in full (rest from reference TRBV5-6 and TRBJ1-1): DAGVTQSPTHLIKTRGQQVTLRCSPKSGHDTVSWYQQALGQGPQFIFQYYEEEERQRGNFPDRFSGHQFPNYSSELNVNALLLGDSALYLCASSFFGGEDTEAFFGQGTRLTVV.

This chain uses TRBV15 with TRBJ1-4, with 10 bases matching TRBD1. Trimming removed 1 base from V and 6 bases from J; junction bases left unmatched: 5. The CDR3 sequence is 16 residues long. Germline-derived CDR1 and CDR2 are LNHNV and YYDKDF (reference sequence). The CDR3 DNA follows: TGTGCCACCAGCAGAGCCCGGACAGGGGGATATGAAAAACTGTTTTTT. This encodes CATSRARTGGYEKLFF.

The J gene is TRBJ2-7, the V gene TRBV20-1; 13 bases are shared with TRBD2. Looked up from germline, CDR1 is DFQATT and CDR2 is SNEGSKA (reference sequence). This CDR3 region has 14 residues. Trimming cost V 7 bases and J 4 bases; bases outside gene matches: 7. The DNA for the CDR3 is TGCAGTGTTTTACTAGCGGGGGGGCCTTACGAGCAGTACTTC. Protein: CSVLLAGGPYEQYF.

The J gene is TRBJ2-7, the V gene TRBV5-5, with D tentatively TRBD1 (5 bases). The V end lost 1 base, the J end lost 2 bases, and 10 bases lay between the germline ends. The CDR3 extends over 14 amino acids. Germline V gives CDR1 SGHKS, CDR2 YYEKEE (reference sequence). DNA for the CDR3: TGTGCCAGCAGCTTGATACAGGCCACCTACGAGCAGTACTTC. Its protein is CASSLIQATYEQYF.

This clonotype showed up just a few times. V is TRBV11-1 and J is TRBJ2-5; TRBD1 might be the D (6 bases). CDR1 and CDR2 from the germline V gene are SGHAT and FQDESV (reference sequence). This CDR3 is built from 18 residues. Trimming removed 1 base at V and 1 base at J, with 19 bases between. This CDR3 is CASSLVHSRDTLQETQYF. In nucleotides, the CDR3 is TGTGCCAGCAGCTTAGTCCACTCCCGGGACACTCTCCAAGAGACCCAGTACTTC.

The chain links TRBV5-1 to TRBJ1-1, with 7 bases fitting TRBD1. Unmatched junction bases numbered 8, after V lost 6 bases and J lost 3 bases. The CDR3 runs 14 residues. CDR1 is SGHRS and CDR2 is YFSETQ in the germline V gene. CDR3 sequence reads: CASKYQGEHTEAFF. The DNA for the CDR3 is TGCGCCAGCAAATATCAGGGGGAGCACACTGAAGCTTTCTTT.

The chain joins TRBV6-1 to TRBJ1-5, with D unclear. The V gene lost 6 bases and the J gene lost 0 bases, with 12 bases spanning the gap. The CDR3 totals 15 residues. The germline V gene has CDR1 MNHNS and CDR2 SASEGT. The CDR3 bases are TGTGCCAGCAGCCTCAGACGATATAGCAATCAGCCCCAGCATTTT. Translation gives CASSLRRYSNQPQHF.

CDR3 DNA: TGCGCCAGCGGCAGGACTATTTACAATGAGCAGTTCTTC. Translating it yields CASGRTIYNEQFF. J is TRBJ2-1 and V is TRBV10-2; TRBD2 is a possible D gene (6 bases). The CDR3 covers 13 residues. V lost 8 bases, J lost 4 bases, and 12 bases lay in between. Germline-derived CDR1 and CDR2 are WSHSY and SAAADI.

This clonotype was detected a few times. The chain has TRBV5-1 and TRBJ2-5; D is possibly TRBD1 or TRBD2 (5 bases each). The CDR3 is 15 residues long. Trimming took 4 bases from V and 0 from J, leaving 13 bases between them. CDR1 is SGHRS, CDR2 YFSETQ, per germline. CDR3 sequence (DNA): TGCGCCAGCAGCCTACGGGACCCCTACCAAGAGACCCAGTACTTC. It encodes CASSLRDPYQETQYF.

This clonotype has just a few counts. The rearrangement links TRBV29-1 to TRBJ2-5; 7 bases match TRBD1. The junction had 4 bases not matched to a gene; V was cut back by 1 base and J by 2 bases. Germline CDR1 SQVTM, CDR2 ANQGSEA. CDR3 length: 14 amino acids. The DNA of the CDR3 is TGCAGCGTTGAAGGGGACAGAGAACAAGAGACCCAGTACTTC. It translates to CSVEGDREQETQYF.

Of note for this clonotype: One end of the junction fails to match germline, which may point to a read error. The chain is built from TRBV5-1 and TRBJ2-1; TRBD1 matches 10 bases. The CDR3 extends over 13 amino acids. Looked up from germline, CDR1 is SGHRS and CDR2 is YFSETQ. CDR3 amino acids: CASGDRGYNEEFF. The CDR3 region has the DNA TGCGCCAGTGGGGACAGGGGCTACAATGAGGAGTTCTTC.